These 22 T cell receptor beta chains share one sample of origin, sequenced in a study of blood T cell repertoires in COVID-19. The protocol was immunoSEQ multiplex PCR, while the TCRdb copy is restricted to in-frame clones and leaves out a portion. In the table there are fewer than 55,000 clones, about 85% of which are singletons. The specimen was peripheral blood. Receptors originate from a man aged 70-80 years with active COVID-19.

The chain carries TRBV4-3 and TRBJ1-2; maybe TRBD1 (5 bases). V was trimmed by 4 bases and J by 0 bases, leaving 12 bases between them. The CDR3 totals 15 residues. In germline, CDR1 is LGHNA, CDR2 YSLEER. The CDR3 sequence: CASSRDRQTNYGYTF. The CDR3 DNA sequence: TGCGCCAGCAGCCGAGACAGACAAACTAACTATGGCTACACCTTC.

A single count supports this clone. The chain is built from TRBV7-8 and TRBJ1-1; possibly TRBD1 for D (5 bases). The CDR3 is made up of 14 amino acids. The V and J ends lost 0 bases and 4 bases respectively, with 9 bases between them. Germline V CDR1 and CDR2: SGHVS, FQNEAQ. CDR3 coding DNA: TGTGCCAGCAGCTTAGCCAGGGAAGGCACTGAAGCTTTCTTT. It codes for CASSLAREGTEAFF.

This clone has more than one count but fewer than ten. This sequence joins TRBV18 and TRBJ2-7; D might be TRBD1 (5 bases). Looked up from germline, CDR1 is KGHSH and CDR2 is LQKENI. This CDR3 has 14 residues. V lost 2 bases and J 3 bases, leaving 11 bases between the germline ends. The CDR3 protein is CASSPTYRIYEQYF. As DNA, the CDR3 is TGTGCCAGCTCACCAACATACAGGATCTACGAGCAGTACTTC.

The chain employs TRBV5-8 and TRBJ2-7; D perhaps matches TRBD1 (7 bases). Trimming took 10 bases from V and 0 from J, leaving 17 bases between them. Germline assignment: CDR1 SGHTS and CDR2 YDEGEE. The CDR3 length is 14 residues. Here the CDR3 DNA reads TGTGCCTCAGGGGGGACCGACGTCTCCTACGAGCAGTACTTC. It specifies CASGGTDVSYEQYF.

This chain links TRBV4-2 with TRBJ2-7; D is possibly TRBD1 (6 bases). Per the germline V gene, CDR1 is LGHNA and CDR2 is YNFKEQ. Trimming pared 0 bases from V and 6 bases from J, leaving 9 bases between. This CDR3 has 13 amino acids. The CDR3 DNA reads TGTGCCAGCAGCCAAGATCAACAGGGCGAGCAGTACTTC. Translating gives CASSQDQQGEQYF.

The chain links TRBV7-2 to TRBJ2-5, with 7 bases that match TRBD2. This CDR3 has 13 residues. Losses at the gene ends were 8 bases for V and 1 base for J; bases not matched to a gene: 4. CDR1 SGHTA and CDR2 FQGNSA come from the germline V gene. CDR3 DNA sequence: TGTGCCAGCGGCCGGGGGGTCCAAGAGACCCAGTACTTC. The encoded protein is CASGRGVQETQYF.

The rearrangement joins TRBV4-3 to TRBJ2-3; D is possibly TRBD2 (6 bases). From germline, CDR1 is LGHNA and CDR2 YSLEER. V lost 6 bases, J lost 1 base, and 17 bases lay in between. The CDR3 has 16 amino acids. In DNA, the CDR3 is TGCGCCAGCAGTCCAGGAGGGCGGGGAGGCACAGATACGCAGTATTTT. Translation gives CASSPGGRGGTDTQYF.

The chain joins TRBV7-2 to TRBJ1-2, with 9 positions matching TRBD1. Germline V gives CDR1 SGHTA, CDR2 FQGNSA. The CDR3 is 14 residues long. V lost 5 bases to trimming and J lost 7 bases; unmatched junction nucleotides: 8. The CDR3, as DNA: TGTGCCAGCAGCCTCCGGACAGGGGAGGGTGGCTACACCTTC. It encodes CASSLRTGEGGYTF.

This chain joins TRBV2 and TRBJ2-2; 10 bases line up with TRBD2. The CDR3 is 14 residues long. CDR1 is SNHLY, CDR2 FYNNEI, per germline. V lost 8 bases and J lost 6; bases outside the gene matches: 6. This chain's CDR3 is CASLSGGASGELFF. In nucleotides, the CDR3 is TGTGCCAGCTTAAGCGGGGGGGCCTCCGGGGAGCTGTTTTTT.

Only one count was recorded for this clone. The chain is built from TRBV28 and TRBJ1-1; TRBD1 aligns across 9 bases. V gave up 5 bases and J gave up 10 bases; unmatched junction bases: 5. The CDR3 consists of 12 residues. Germline CDR1 reads MDHEN; CDR2 reads SYDVKM. The CDR3 DNA reads TGTGCCAGCAGTCTACAGGGGGCAGGAGCTTTCTTT. It codes for CASSLQGAGAFF.

The chain employs TRBV28 and TRBJ2-7, with a tentative D call TRBD1 (6 bases). Looked up from germline, CDR1 is MDHEN and CDR2 is SYDVKM. V was pared by 0 bases and J by 3 bases, with 12 bases between. The CDR3 is 15 residues long. CDR3 amino acids: CASSLWTGNYYEQYF. CDR3 bases: TGTGCCAGCAGTTTATGGACAGGAAACTACTACGAGCAGTACTTC.

V is TRBV3-1 (or the pseudogene TRBV3-2) and J is TRBJ1-4; 7 positions agree with TRBD1. The CDR3 covers 16 residues. Germline CDR1 reads LGHDT; CDR2 reads YNNKEL (reference sequence). V was clipped by 3 bases and J by 4 bases; unmatched bases: 8. CDR3 residues: CASSQHGQARNEKLFF. The CDR3, as DNA: TGTGCCAGCAGCCAGCACGGACAGGCCCGTAATGAAAAACTGTTTTTT.

V gene TRBV5-5 combines with J gene TRBJ1-2; 11 nucleotides match TRBD1. V gave up 4 bases and J gave up 3 bases; unmatched junction bases: 5. The CDR3 consists of 15 residues. Germline assignment: CDR1 SGHKS and CDR2 YYEKEE (reference sequence). CDR3: CASSGGQGAYYGYTF. In DNA, the CDR3 is TGTGCCAGCAGCGGTGGACAGGGGGCTTACTATGGCTACACCTTC.

V and J are TRBV6-2 or TRBV6-3 and TRBJ2-4; D may be TRBD2 (7 bases). The CDR3 has 15 amino acids. Trimming removed 6 bases at V and 5 bases at J, with 17 bases between. CDR1 MNHEY and CDR2 SVGEGT come from the germline V gene. The CDR3 spells CASSRERGAQNIQYF. The CDR3 DNA follows: TGTGCCAGCAGCCGCGAACGGGGGGCACAAAACATTCAGTACTTC.

The rearrangement links TRBV2 to TRBJ1-3; 9 positions match TRBD1. CDR3 length: 13 residues. V gave up 7 bases and J gave up 4 bases; unmatched junction bases: 2. Germline assignment: CDR1 SNHLY and CDR2 FYNNEI. CDR3 region: CASIGTGGNTIYF. The CDR3 coding sequence is TGTGCCAGCATCGGGACAGGGGGAAACACCATATATTTT.

This chain uses TRBV2 with TRBJ2-7; no definite D call. Germline-derived CDR1 and CDR2 are SNHLY and FYNNEI. The CDR3 is made up of 14 amino acids. Trimming cost V 6 bases and J 2 bases, with 14 bases left between them. This CDR3 reads CASSLLQSTYEQYF. In DNA form, the CDR3 reads TGTGCCAGCAGCCTTCTACAGAGTACCTACGAGCAGTACTTC.

The chain uses TRBV3-1 (or the pseudogene TRBV3-2) and TRBJ2-6; 8 nucleotides match TRBD1. V lost 4 bases to trimming and J lost 1 base; unmatched junction nucleotides: 3. CDR1 is LGHDT, CDR2 YNNKEL, per germline (reference sequence). CDR3 size: 16 residues. This chain's CDR3 is CASSPQGASGANVLTF. DNA of the CDR3: TGTGCCAGCAGCCCCCAGGGGGCATCTGGGGCCAACGTCCTGACTTTC.

V gene TRBV24-1 combines with J gene TRBJ2-7; TRBD1 matches 9 bases. J lost 4 bases, V lost 5 bases, and 5 bases had no gene match. Germline-derived CDR1 and CDR2 are KGHDR and SFDVKD. This CDR3 contains 14 residues. The chain's CDR3 is CATSGGTGSYEQYF. CDR3 nucleotide sequence: TGTGCCACCAGTGGGGGGACAGGGTCGTACGAGCAGTACTTC.

The CDR3 region is CASSQDRTGWNQPQHF. Here the CDR3 DNA reads TGCGCCAGCAGCCAAGATAGGACAGGGTGGAATCAGCCCCAGCATTTT. The chain links TRBV4-1 to TRBJ1-5; 8 bases match TRBD1. The CDR3 loop spans 16 amino acids. Germline CDR1 reads MGHRA; CDR2 reads YSYEKL. With V trimmed by 0 bases and J by 4 bases, 5 bases remained unmatched.

V and J are TRBV11-2 and TRBJ2-1; possibly TRBD1 for D (5 bases). The germline gives CDR1 SGHAT, CDR2 FQNNGV. V lost 6 bases, J lost 8 bases, and 14 bases lay in between. The CDR3 extends over 13 amino acids. Written as DNA, the CDR3 is TGTGCCAGCAGTCCGATCAGGGAACATGAGCAGTTCTTC. The encoded protein is CASSPIREHEQFF.

The CDR3 loop is CASSQDLRGETQYF. CDR3 in DNA: TGTGCCAGCAGCCAAGATCTCCGGGGAGAGACCCAGTACTTC. The V gene is TRBV3-1 (or the pseudogene TRBV3-2), the J gene TRBJ2-5; a possible D gene is TRBD2 (5 bases). The CDR3 length is 14 residues. Germline CDR1 LGHDT, CDR2 YNNKEL (reference sequence). V was clipped by 0 bases and J by 4 bases, with 9 bases between them.

This clone was found a few times. This sequence joins TRBV6-5 and TRBJ2-1; TRBD1 matches 8 bases. V shed 10 bases and J 4 bases; nucleotides not matched to a gene: 12. Germline V gene lookup returns CDR1 MNHEY and CDR2 SVGAGI. This CDR3 comprises 15 residues. CDR3 sequence (DNA): TGTGCCACCATAAAGGGACAGGAACCTTACAATGAGCAGTTCTTC. This sequence encodes CATIKGQEPYNEQFF.